This T cell receptor beta chain appears in the sequencing data of a study of beta chain features in type 1 diabetes. Populations obtained by sorting all exceeded 98% purity. Reverse transcribing all isolated RNA meant expressed TCRB transcripts were sequenced. The data were produced by immunoSEQ multiplex PCR, yet TCRdb's version contains in-frame clones alone and is incomplete. The repertoire holds about 900,000 clones, with 17% as singletons. This clone was seen a handful of times. V lost 4 bases and J 0 bases, leaving 16 bases between the germline ends. CDR1 is SEHNR and CDR2 is FQNEAQ in the germline V gene (reference sequence). This CDR3 contains 17 residues.

The sequence was collected from a woman under 30 in good health. The rearrangement uses TRBV7-9 and TRBJ2-1, with D unclear. The material sequenced was naive CD4+ T cells from blood. The CDR3 nucleotides are TGTGCCAGCAGCTCCAGGCTAGTTAGTGGCTCCTACAATGAGCAGTTCTTC. Amino acid sequence: CASSSRLVSGSYNEQFF.